The rows below give T cell receptor beta chains drawn from one sample of a study of shared clonotypes between healthy human individuals. The data were produced by immunoSEQ multiplex PCR, yet TCRdb's version contains in-frame clones alone and is incomplete. The data hold more than 550,000 clones, with 72% observed a single time. The material sequenced was memory CD4+ T cells sorted from blood. The receptor set was obtained from a woman between 25 and 40 years old in good health. Both conserved end residues are part of each CDR3.

15	TRBJ2-3	TRBV11-2	CASSLVLAGTDTQYF
14	TRBJ1-5	TRBV19	CASSIPTGGRPQHF
17	TRBJ2-3	TRBV28	CASSILQRSSPADTQYF
16	TRBJ2-1	TRBV6-4	CASSYLLSGTANEQFF
12	TRBJ1-5	TRBV6-1	CASRQPNQPQHF
18	TRBJ2-6	TRBV18	CASSPIMPTEHGANVLTF
13	TRBJ2-1	TRBV27	CASSSNNRDEQFF
13	TRBJ2-5	TRBV5-6	CASSLLRVGTQYF
13	TRBJ1-3	TRBV6-5	CASTGFSGNTIYF
16	TRBJ2-7	TRBV21-1	CASSDQPTGSRGEQYF
15	TRBJ2-7	TRBV6-5	CASSPLSGGVAEQYF
17	TRBJ2-1	TRBV7-6	CASSLGLAGGTGNEQFF